This TCR beta chain stems from a study of blood T cell repertoires in COVID-19. As for the study in general: T cells, B-cell-depleted T cells, or PBMCs supplied cDNA or gDNA.

Clinical histories supplied by participants themselves formed the basis of cohort assignment. Generated by immunoSEQ multiplex PCR, the TCRdb table keeps only in-frame clones and is missing some. Of 150,000 to 200,000 clones in the sample, around four fifths were seen once. Sequenced sample: PBMCs or T cells enriched from blood (not recorded which). This receptor was identified in a woman between 45 and 65 years old who had recovered from COVID-19.

The CDR3 reads CASSVEGGTYGYTF. For the CDR3, the DNA is TGTGCCAGCAGCGTAGAAGGAGGTACCTATGGCTACACCTTC. The chain is built from TRBV9 and TRBJ1-2; D is undetermined. The CDR3 is 14 amino acids. CDR1 and CDR2 from the germline V gene are SGDLS and YYNGEE. Trimming left V 0 bases short and J 4 bases short, with 10 bases between.